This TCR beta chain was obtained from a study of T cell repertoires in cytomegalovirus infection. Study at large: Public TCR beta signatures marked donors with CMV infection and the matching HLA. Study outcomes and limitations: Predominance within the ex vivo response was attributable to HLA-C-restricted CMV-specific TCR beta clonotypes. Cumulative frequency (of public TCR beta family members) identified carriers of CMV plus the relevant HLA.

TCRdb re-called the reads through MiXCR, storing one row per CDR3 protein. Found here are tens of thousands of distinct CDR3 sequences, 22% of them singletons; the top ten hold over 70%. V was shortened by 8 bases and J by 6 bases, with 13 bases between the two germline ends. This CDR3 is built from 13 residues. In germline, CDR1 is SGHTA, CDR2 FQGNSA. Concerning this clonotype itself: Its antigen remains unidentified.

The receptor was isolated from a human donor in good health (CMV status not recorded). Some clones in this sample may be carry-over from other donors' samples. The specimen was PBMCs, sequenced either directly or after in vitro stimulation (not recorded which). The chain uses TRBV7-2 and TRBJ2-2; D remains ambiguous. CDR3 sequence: CASGHGGPGELFF. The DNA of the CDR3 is TGTGCCAGCGGCCATGGTGGCCCCGGGGAGCTGTTTTTT.